One and the same sample provided the 31 T cell receptor beta chains below, sequenced in a study of blood T cell repertoires in COVID-19. The repertoire was sequenced with immunoSEQ multiplex PCR; TCRdb's copy has only in-frame clones and lacks some. Altogether some 190,000 clones are present, about 88% being singletons, with the ten largest covering approximately 1.1%. Sequenced sample: peripheral blood. The receptors stem from a man aged 30 to 45 with acute or convalescent COVID-19.

This clone was detected many times. J is TRBJ1-1 and V is TRBV10-3; weak D call: TRBD1 (6 bases). Germline V lookup: CDR1 ENHRY, CDR2 SYGVKD. The CDR3 totals 14 residues. V lost 5 bases to trimming and J lost 5 bases, with 15 bases between them. This chain's CDR3 is CAISTTGSDTEAFF. DNA of the CDR3: TGTGCCATCAGTACAACAGGGTCGGATACTGAAGCTTTCTTT.

The V gene is TRBV19, the J gene TRBJ1-1, with D perhaps TRBD1 (6 bases). V gave up 5 bases and J gave up 1 base, with 17 bases separating them. Germline CDR1 and CDR2: LNHDA and SQIVND (reference sequence). CDR3 length: 16 residues. The CDR3 sequence is CASSDHYRASNTEAFF. As DNA, the CDR3 is TGTGCCAGTAGTGACCACTACAGGGCTTCGAACACTGAAGCTTTCTTT. The full variable domain, in which reference TRBV19 and TRBJ1-1 provide the parts outside the CDR3, is DGGITQSPKYLFRKEGQNVTLSCEQNLNHDAMYWYRQDPGQGLRLIYYSQIVNDFQKGDIAEGYSVSREKKESFPLTVTSAQKNPTAFYLCASSDHYRASNTEAFFGQGTRLTVV.

J is TRBJ1-2 and V is TRBV29-1; 7 nucleotides line up with TRBD1. The germline gives CDR1 SQVTM, CDR2 ANQGSEA. The CDR3 has 14 residues. The trim removed 6 bases at V and 1 base at J, leaving 8 bases unmatched. The CDR3 region is CSVASGQNNYGYTF. CDR3 nucleotides: TGCAGCGTCGCATCGGGACAGAATAACTATGGCTACACCTTC.

This sequence joins TRBV4-2 and TRBJ2-3; no clear D gene. In germline, CDR1 is LGHNA, CDR2 YNFKEQ. The CDR3 is 13 residues long. The ends were cut back, 4 bases at V and 5 bases at J, with 10 bases in the middle. CDR3 amino acids: CASSRDSLDTQYF. CDR3 bases: TGTGCCAGCAGCCGTGACTCCTTAGATACGCAGTATTTT.

The V and J genes are TRBV12-3 or TRBV12-4 and TRBJ2-7; D is unclear. Trimming shortened V by 6 bases and J by 2 bases, and 11 bases separated the two germline ends. This CDR3 region has 13 residues. The CDR3 protein is CASSSSLPYEQYF. DNA of the CDR3: TGTGCCAGCAGCTCCAGTCTCCCCTACGAGCAGTACTTC.

The chain couples TRBV9 to TRBJ1-3; 7 bases are a match to TRBD1. V was clipped by 2 bases and J by 6 bases; unmatched bases: 5. Germline assignment: CDR1 SGDLS and CDR2 YYNGEE. The CDR3 consists of 14 residues. The chain's CDR3 is CASSVADRENTIYF. The CDR3 region has the DNA TGTGCCAGCAGCGTGGCCGACAGGGAAAACACCATATATTTT.

The chain uses TRBV5-6 and TRBJ1-3; a weak D match, TRBD1 (6 bases). Germline V gene lookup returns CDR1 SGHDT and CDR2 YYEEEE. V gave up 3 bases and J gave up 5 bases, with 9 bases separating them. The CDR3 covers 13 residues. CDR3: CASSSWDRNTIYF. Here the CDR3 DNA reads TGTGCCAGCAGCTCATGGGACAGAAACACCATATATTTT.

The chain recombines TRBV6-5 with TRBJ1-2, with TRBD1 as a possible D gene (6 bases). The CDR3 spans 13 residues. The germline V and J ends were trimmed by 6 bases and 7 bases, with 15 bases remaining between them. Germline V CDR1 and CDR2: MNHEY, SVGAGI. The CDR3 nucleotides read TGTGCCAGCAGCCAACCGGGACATTCTGGCTACACCTTC. It translates to CASSQPGHSGYTF.

The rearrangement links TRBV30 to TRBJ1-3; D is uncertain. The germline CDR1 and CDR2 sequences are GTSNPN and SVGIG (reference sequence). CDR3 length: 12 amino acids. Trimming pared 5 bases from V and 4 bases from J, leaving 9 bases between. CDR3 protein: CAWADIGNTIYF. CDR3 sequence (DNA): TGTGCCTGGGCAGACATCGGAAACACCATATATTTT.

This chain uses TRBV7-8 with TRBJ2-3; 7 bases fit TRBD2. CDR1 SGHVS and CDR2 FQNEAQ come from the germline V gene. This CDR3 region has 15 residues. Trimming cost V 5 bases and J 2 bases; bases outside gene matches: 7. CDR3 sequence reads: CASSEMAGVTDTQYF. The CDR3 DNA is TGTGCCAGCAGCGAGATGGCGGGGGTCACAGATACGCAGTATTTT.

The chain joins TRBV11-2 to TRBJ2-2; 11 positions agree with TRBD2. In germline, CDR1 is SGHAT, CDR2 FQNNGV. The CDR3 is 18 residues long. V shed 5 bases, J shed 6 bases, and the junction held 14 bases outside the gene matches. For the CDR3, the DNA is TGTGCCAGCAGCGTGATACTAGCGGGAGCTGGGTTGGCCGGGGAGCTGTTTTTT. It encodes CASSVILAGAGLAGELFF.

This chain connects TRBV6-1 to TRBJ1-4, with D maybe TRBD1 (5 bases). Germline values: CDR1 MNHNS, CDR2 SASEGT. V lost 4 bases to trimming and J lost 4 bases, with 16 bases between them. The CDR3 spans 16 residues. Here the CDR3 reads CASSVLGHQINEKLFF. CDR3 sequence (DNA): TGTGCCAGCAGTGTCTTAGGACACCAGATTAATGAAAAACTGTTTTTT.

The rearrangement links TRBV6-5 to TRBJ1-3; D possibly corresponds to TRBD1 (5 bases). The V and J ends lost 4 bases and 4 bases respectively, with 11 bases between them. Germline V lookup: CDR1 MNHEY, CDR2 SVGAGI. The CDR3 totals 14 residues. In DNA form, the CDR3 reads TGTGCCAGCAGTTTGCGGGGGTACGGAAACACCATATATTTT. This gives the protein CASSLRGYGNTIYF.

In its sample, this clone was seen a few times. This chain connects TRBV28 to TRBJ1-5; D unresolved. V lost 5 bases and J 0 bases, leaving 5 bases between the germline ends. Germline V gives CDR1 MDHEN, CDR2 SYDVKM. This CDR3 is 13 amino acids long. The CDR3 DNA reads TGTGCCAGCAGTCTTTATAGCAATCAGCCCCAGCATTTT. It is translated as CASSLYSNQPQHF.

The table lists this clone with a count of one. The chain joins TRBV3-1 (or the pseudogene TRBV3-2) to TRBJ2-5; a possible D gene is TRBD2 (6 bases). V lost 2 bases and J 2 bases, leaving 15 bases between the germline ends. Germline V gene data show CDR1 as LGHDT and CDR2 as YNNKEL (reference sequence). CDR3 length: 16 amino acids. In DNA, the CDR3 is TGTGCCAGCAGCCAAATCTTCGGGGGATTACAAGAGACCCAGTACTTC. This gives the protein CASSQIFGGLQETQYF.

There are a few counts of this clone. The chain couples TRBV7-6 to TRBJ2-1; D remains unclear. The CDR3 loop spans 16 amino acids. Trimming took off 2 bases at V and 6 bases at J, with 17 bases between the two ends. The germline V gene encodes CDR1 SGHVS and CDR2 FNYEAQ. The CDR3 here is CASSLTSRLSANEQFF. Here the CDR3 DNA reads TGTGCCAGCAGCTTAACCAGCAGGTTGAGTGCCAATGAGCAGTTCTTC.

The chain has TRBV28 and TRBJ1-1; D remains unclear. The CDR3 contains 13 residues. The V gene's germline CDR1 is MDHEN and CDR2 SYDVKM. With 3 bases removed from V and 3 bases from J, the gap between germline ends came to 8 bases. The CDR3 loop reads CASSLVRDTEAFF. DNA for the CDR3: TGTGCCAGCAGTTTGGTGCGTGACACTGAAGCTTTCTTT.

The chain has TRBV7-9 and TRBJ1-1; D uncertain. CDR1 is SEHNR, CDR2 FQNEAQ, per germline (reference sequence). With 3 bases removed from V and 7 bases from J, the gap between germline ends came to 3 bases. The CDR3 consists of 10 residues. For the CDR3, the DNA is TGTGCCAGCAGCTTCAGTGAAGCTTTCTTT. Amino acid sequence: CASSFSEAFF.

This chain uses TRBV28 with TRBJ2-2; TRBD1 matches 8 bases. The germline V gene has CDR1 MDHEN and CDR2 SYDVKM. CDR3 size: 17 residues. J gave up 4 bases and V 6 bases, and 13 bases lay outside the gene matches. The chain's CDR3 is CASRLSAGGPPTGELFF. Here the CDR3 DNA reads TGTGCCAGCAGGTTGAGTGCAGGGGGCCCCCCCACCGGGGAGCTGTTTTTT.

This clone was seen a few times. The V and J genes are TRBV5-1 and TRBJ1-5; D not certain. Trimming took 2 bases from V and 4 from J, leaving 7 bases between them. The CDR3 spans 13 residues. CDR1 and CDR2 from the germline V gene are SGHRS and YFSETQ. This CDR3 reads CASSFEANQPQHF. The CDR3 DNA follows: TGCGCCAGCAGCTTTGAAGCGAATCAGCCCCAGCATTTT.

There are a few counts of this clone. The genes are TRBV4-2 and TRBJ2-3, with D perhaps matching TRBD2 (5 bases). The CDR3 consists of 12 residues. V was cut by 4 bases and J by 3 bases, with 5 bases left in between. The germline CDR1 and CDR2 sequences are LGHNA and YNFKEQ. The CDR3 bases are TGTGCCAGCAGCCGGGAGACAGATACGCAGTATTTT. Protein product: CASSRETDTQYF.

This chain joins TRBV4-2 and TRBJ1-3, with D unresolved. Germline V CDR1 and CDR2: LGHNA, YNFKEQ. The CDR3 spans 18 residues. Trimming took 3 bases from V and 6 from J, leaving 24 bases between them. The CDR3 nucleotides are TGTGCCAGCAGCCATTACCCGTCCGGCGGAATGAAAGAAAACACCATATATTTT. Translating gives CASSHYPSGGMKENTIYF.

The CDR3 region has the DNA TGTGCCAGTACCGTGGCCAGGTTCGATGGCTACACCTTC. Its translation: CASTVARFDGYTF. V gene TRBV19 combines with J gene TRBJ1-2; D is unresolved. V shed 7 bases and J shed 6 bases, with 15 bases lying between them. This CDR3 is built from 13 residues. Germline V gene lookup returns CDR1 LNHDA and CDR2 SQIVND (reference sequence).

The chain employs TRBV10-1 and TRBJ1-1, with 7 bases that match TRBD1. J gave up 10 bases and V 1 base, and 9 bases lay outside the gene matches. Germline CDR1 WNHNN, CDR2 SYGVQD (reference sequence). This CDR3 contains 14 residues. The CDR3 here is CASSEFGQARGAFF. CDR3 sequence (DNA): TGCGCCAGCAGTGAGTTTGGACAGGCCCGTGGAGCTTTCTTT.

This chain connects TRBV7-3 to TRBJ2-3; a possible D gene is TRBD2 (6 bases). CDR1 and CDR2 from the germline V gene are SGHTA and FQGTGA. There are 15 residues in the CDR3. Trimming stripped 2 bases from V and 0 bases from J, with 9 bases between. Here the CDR3 reads CASSLAGISTDTQYF. The CDR3 DNA sequence: TGTGCCAGCAGCTTAGCGGGGATTAGCACAGATACGCAGTATTTT.

The chain uses TRBV5-5 and TRBJ2-7; 7 bases match TRBD2. The CDR3 consists of 16 residues. The junction had 15 bases not matched to a gene; V was cut back by 6 bases and J by 3 bases. The germline V gene encodes CDR1 SGHKS and CDR2 YYEKEE (reference sequence). The CDR3 spells CASTTEPRTRNYEQYF. The DNA of the CDR3 is TGTGCCAGCACCACGGAACCAAGGACTAGAAACTACGAGCAGTACTTC. Filled out from reference TRBV5-5 and TRBJ2-7, the complete variable domain reads DAGVTQSPTHLIKTRGQQVTLRCSPISGHKSVSWYQQVLGQGPQFIFQYYEKEERGRGNFPDRFSARQFPNYSSELNVNALLLGDSALYLCASTTEPRTRNYEQYFGPGTRLTVT.

The sample holds one count of this clone. This sequence joins TRBV29-1 and TRBJ2-3; TRBD2 aligns across 10 bases. The CDR3 has 13 residues. Germline V lookup: CDR1 SQVTM, CDR2 ANQGSEA. The V and J ends lost 7 bases and 2 bases, in that order; junction bases with no gene match: 3. CDR3 residues: CSGSGGSTDTQYF. The DNA of the CDR3 is TGCAGCGGTAGCGGGGGGTCCACAGATACGCAGTATTTT.

The chain combines TRBV20-1 with TRBJ2-3, with 11 nucleotides matching TRBD2. This CDR3 spans 15 amino acids. The germline CDR1 and CDR2 sequences are DFQATT and SNEGSKA (reference sequence). The J segment lost 7 bases and the V segment lost 3 bases, leaving 9 bases of the junction unmatched. The CDR3 region is CSASPGTSGPHTQYF. The DNA of the CDR3 is TGCAGTGCTAGTCCTGGGACTAGCGGACCCCATACGCAGTATTTT.

In this sample, this clone turned up once. The gene calls are TRBV11-2 and TRBJ2-1, with D possibly being TRBD1 (5 bases). The ends were cut back, 5 bases at V and 2 bases at J, with 16 bases in the middle. The CDR3 runs 16 residues. Germline V lookup: CDR1 SGHAT, CDR2 FQNNGV. This chain's CDR3 is CASSEVGRVAYNEQFF. The DNA for the CDR3 is TGTGCCAGCAGCGAGGTGGGCAGGGTCGCCTACAATGAGCAGTTCTTC.

The chain links TRBV2 to TRBJ2-2; D is undetermined. The CDR3 is 15 residues long. Germline assignment: CDR1 SNHLY and CDR2 FYNNEI. Trimming removed 5 bases at V and 6 bases at J, with 16 bases between. CDR3 protein: CASSRDLRNPGELFF. For the CDR3, the DNA is TGTGCCAGCAGTCGTGACTTGCGTAATCCCGGGGAGCTGTTTTTT.

This chain joins TRBV25-1 and TRBJ2-7; D is possibly TRBD1 (6 bases). This CDR3 has 14 amino acids. V shed 3 bases and J shed 2 bases, with 11 bases lying between them. Germline values: CDR1 MGHDK, CDR2 SYGVNS. The CDR3 here is CASSEVRDTYEQYF. In DNA form, the CDR3 reads TGTGCCAGCAGTGAGGTCCGGGACACCTACGAGCAGTACTTC.